The clone carrying this T cell receptor beta chain was detected a few times. Its antigen is not known. This sample is drawn from a study of T cells in Graves' hyperthyroidism and ophthalmopathy. Study-wide findings and caveats: Most clonotypes expanded in the thyroid (above 0.001) were also present in blood.

Not enrolled were patients with uncontrolled infection, other autoimmune disease, pregnancy or lactation. PBMCs stemmed from more than 7.5 ml fresh peripheral blood. It was RNA transcripts that yielded the amplified TCR beta CDR3 regions. The HTBI primer set served for first-round RT-PCR of the TCR CDR3. In TCRdb, the multiplex PCR reads were re-called with MiXCR into one record per CDR3 protein. The repertoire holds about 640,000 distinct CDR3 sequences, with around 20% as singletons. The sequence derives from a man younger than 45 with Graves' ophthalmopathy. Input material: blood.

The CDR3 loop is CASSYSGSYSYEQYF. The DNA for the CDR3 is TGTGCCAGCAGTTACTCCGGGTCCTACTCCTACGAGCAGTACTTC. This chain connects TRBV12-3 or TRBV12-4 to TRBJ2-7; D remains ambiguous. The CDR3 spans 15 residues. V lost 4 bases and J 0 bases, leaving 13 bases between the germline ends.